This TCR beta chain is from a study of identical twins (dated by TCRdb to about 2016). Regarding the study in general: The study deep-sequenced TCR alpha and beta repertoires from monozygotic twins, unrelated adults of various ages and cord blood to test whether fetal clonotypes persist. To rule out contamination, replicate twin experiments were performed at different times with different library preparation protocols.

Its CDR3 holds 14 amino acids, cysteine through phenylalanine. Just the 42-base CDR3 DNA is kept, in frame starting at base 1. The germline V gene (reference sequence) provides CDR1 SEHNR and CDR2 FQNEAQ. V is cut by 1 base and J by 6 bases, and the space between the germline ends is 12 bases. To prepare the library, 5' RACE was applied. This sample was sequenced with an Illumina HiSeq 2000. Template switching added a universal primer binding site, and the final cDNA carried a unique molecular identifier that allowed TCR cDNA molecules to be counted accurately. Specific primers in the conserved constant-segment region were used to synthesize first-strand cDNA for the TCR alpha and beta chains. To control for contamination, each cDNA library was double barcoded with a SMART-Mk sample barcode plus Illumina barcodes. TruSeq adapter sequences along with Illumina sample barcodes were introduced in two successive PCR steps. The Illumina HiSeq platform was used with custom primers to sequence TCR alpha and beta cDNA libraries. Per the authors' processing: MiGEC was used to process raw reads and extract unique molecular identifiers, and MiXCR was used to find CDR3 positions. For each individual, recombination models were inferred using an EM algorithm with the repgenHMM and IGoR tools. Shared clonotype analysis was performed with the tcR package in R, normalizing sharing by the product of cloneset sizes. To study raw recombination without the effects of thymic and clonal selection, out-of-frame nonproductive sequences were analyzed. The public reads were reprocessed in TCRdb via fastp at Q25 and MiXCR, keeping in-frame beta chains. Each CDR3 protein gets just one entry, which takes the most common genes and DNA from the rows behind it. The V and J calls follow TCRdb's processing rather than the paper's. In this sample the table shows about 920,000 distinct CDR3 sequences, 9% to 15% of which occur a single time. Around 1.6% of the sample goes to the ten largest clones.

Notes on this clonotype: Its antigen specificity is not known. Base qualities are not at hand, and no much larger clone is one base apart.

Only healthy Caucasian donors were included. Three pairs of female monozygotic twins, all aged about 18 to 30 years, were included in the twin cohort. Peripheral blood mononuclear cells were the source from which RNA for the TCR libraries was isolated. Results the study describes overall, beyond this receptor: Because the same donors could not be followed over many years, the conclusions depended on cross-sectional statistical analysis. Invariant T cells such as MAIT and iNKT could partly confound zero-insertion analyses, though diverse VJ usage argued against this for most clonotypes. In monozygotic twins, out-of-frame TCR alpha sharing was systematically underestimated by recombination models, although the models agreed with sharing between unrelated individuals. Fewer insertions were carried by abundant cord blood beta clonotypes; a weaker similar trend was observed in young adult naive repertoires, while no such trend was observed in memory repertoires. The excess sharing between twins in beta out-of-frame sequences was weaker because fewer shared sequences reduced the signal-to-noise ratio. Compared with coincidental sharing between unrelated individuals, out-of-frame TCR alpha sequences shared between twins showed an excess of sequences with low generation probability.

This same sample was also taken into another study, of yellow fever vaccine responses in identical twins. Per the second study: According to the authors, the vaccine-induced T cell response in identical twins seemed to be partly convergent and partly specific to each individual. Focusing on identical twins, the study followed the T cell clones that responded to the vaccine, and did so with precision.

Rearrangement joined TRBV7-9 to TRBJ1-2; the best D guess is TRBD1, with 6 bases matching. This TCR was recovered from a woman aged 18-29 years in good health. The sequenced sample was PBMCs. The sequenced DNA: TGTGCCAGCAGCTTAGGACAGGCCCCCAATGGCTACACCTTC. Translated, it gives CASSLGQAPNGYTF.